This T cell receptor (beta chain) is drawn from a study of CD8 T cells in Susac syndrome. Trimming cost V 4 bases and J 0 bases, with 22 bases left between them. Germline V lookup: CDR1 KGHSH, CDR2 LQKENI. The CDR3 sequence is 19 residues long. An input of roughly 0.5 to 1 ug of RNA was subjected to reverse transcription using random hexamers. TCRdb called the immunoSEQ multiplex PCR reads again in MiXCR, with one record for every CDR3 protein. This sample has about 250,000 distinct CDR3 sequences, with roughly 93% found just once. The chain joins TRBV18 to TRBJ1-3; perhaps TRBD1 as D (6 bases). Material for sequencing was CD4+ T cells from PBMCs. This TCR was sampled from a human donor with multiple sclerosis. The CDR3 bases are TGTGCCAGCTCACAACCAGCCGGGACACCAAGGAGCTCTGGAAACACCATATATTTT. Its protein is CASSQPAGTPRSSGNTIYF.